This TCR beta chain stems from a study of T cells in Graves' hyperthyroidism and ophthalmopathy. Per the germline V gene, CDR1 is SGHTA and CDR2 is FQGNSA. This CDR3 spans 18 amino acids. Authors of the study amplified TCR beta CDR3 regions from RNA transcripts. Carried out on the TCR CDR3, a first-round RT-PCR used the HTBI primer set. MiXCR, applied by TCRdb to the multiplex PCR reads, yields one record per CDR3 protein. The profile shows 300,000 to 450,000 distinct CDR3 sequences, roughly 14% of them singletons. Overall study results and limits: Model predictions of ophthalmopathy came a median around 6.5 months before onset.

Comments on this clonotype: Its antigen remains unidentified. A read error may be the cause here, since a much bigger clone is one base away.

Patients showing uncontrolled infection, other autoimmune disease, pregnancy or lactation were ineligible. Sequencing was done on a sample of blood. This rearrangement joins TRBV7-2 to TRBJ2-3; 16 positions match TRBD2. The clonotype originates from a man under 40 with Graves' hyperthyroidism that later progressed to Graves' ophthalmopathy. The CDR3 nucleotides are TGTGCCAGCAGCTTAGTGGGGACTAGCGGGGGGGTAACAGATACGCACTATTTT. Translation gives CASSLVGTSGGVTDTHYF.